Below, one T cell receptor (beta chain) is given with its context. Antigen: not known. Repertoires were generated with immunoSEQ multiplex PCR, while TCRdb's copy carries only in-frame clones and drops some. The data contain 130,000 to 150,000 clones, roughly 90% of them singletons. The data derive from a study of radiation and T cells in renal cell carcinoma. This CDR3 comprises 11 residues. CDR1 and CDR2 from the germline V gene are DFQATT and SNEGSKA (reference sequence). Trimming removed 5 bases at V and 3 bases at J, with 8 bases between. General study findings and limits: In blood, top tumor clones expanded by 2 weeks, shrinking by 4.

Specified time point: blood 4 weeks post-SBRT, at nephrectomy. Treatment of the sample: 15 Gy SBRT to primary tumor, nephrectomy 4 weeks later. The V gene is TRBV20-1, the J gene TRBJ2-7; possible D gene TRBD2, 6 bases. The material sequenced was blood, taken from a patient whose treatment included radiotherapy and nephrectomy. The clonotype originates from a woman aged 45 to 65 with renal cell carcinoma. In DNA form, the CDR3 reads TGCAGTGCTTTGGGGGGCTACGAGCAGTACTTC. It yields the protein CSALGGYEQYF.